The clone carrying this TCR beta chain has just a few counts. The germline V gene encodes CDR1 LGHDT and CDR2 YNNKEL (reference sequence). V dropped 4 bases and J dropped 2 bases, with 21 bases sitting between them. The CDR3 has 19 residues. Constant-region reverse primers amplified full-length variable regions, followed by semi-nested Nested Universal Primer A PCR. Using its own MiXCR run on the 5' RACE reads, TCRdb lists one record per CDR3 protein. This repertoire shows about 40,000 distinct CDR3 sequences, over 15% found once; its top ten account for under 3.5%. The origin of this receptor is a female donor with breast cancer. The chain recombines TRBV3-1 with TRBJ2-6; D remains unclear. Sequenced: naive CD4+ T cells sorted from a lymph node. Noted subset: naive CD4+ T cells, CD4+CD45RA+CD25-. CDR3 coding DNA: TGTGCCAGCAGCCCCTTTCGACGGCCTCAAGGTGCTGGGGCCAACGTCCTGACTTTC. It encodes CASSPFRRPQGAGANVLTF.